The 31 T cell receptor beta chains below come from one sample, sequenced in a study of response to subunit inactivated influenza vaccine. In TCRdb, the RT-PCR reads were re-called with MiXCR into one record per CDR3 protein. The data hold hundreds of thousands of distinct CDR3 sequences, with 10% to 15% observed a single time. The specimen was PBMCs from blood, collected on the day of vaccination. The receptor set was obtained from a man aged 45-65 years who received an inactivated influenza vaccine.

This clonotype was seen only a few times. The chain combines TRBV6-2 or TRBV6-3 with TRBJ2-1; D is perhaps TRBD2 (5 bases). With 2 bases removed from V and 8 bases from J, the gap between germline ends came to 19 bases. The germline gives CDR1 MNHEY, CDR2 SVGEGT. The CDR3 sequence is 16 residues long. Written as DNA, the CDR3 is TGTGCCAGCAGTTACAAGGTGGGAGTGGCCCTCGATGAGCAGTTCTTC. It specifies CASSYKVGVALDEQFF.

This clonotype was counted ten times or more. This chain joins TRBV5-1 and TRBJ2-7, with 12 positions matching TRBD2. Germline V gene data show CDR1 as SGHRS and CDR2 as YFSETQ. J was trimmed by 2 bases and V by 2 bases; bases with no gene match: 5. The CDR3 runs to 16 residues. The CDR3 spells CASSFRLAGGPYEQYF. The CDR3 coding sequence is TGCGCCAGCAGCTTTCGGCTAGCGGGAGGGCCCTACGAGCAGTACTTC.

This clonotype came up many times. The rearrangement links TRBV28 to TRBJ2-5; perhaps D is TRBD1 or TRBD2 (5 bases each). The CDR3 sequence is 13 residues long. Germline assignment: CDR1 MDHEN and CDR2 SYDVKM. The V gene lost 8 bases and the J gene lost 0 bases, with 10 bases spanning the gap. CDR3 loop: CASWGGYQETQYF. DNA for the CDR3: TGTGCCAGCTGGGGCGGGTACCAAGAGACCCAGTACTTC.

This chain uses TRBV19 with TRBJ2-2; TRBD1 aligns across 7 bases. J was trimmed by 2 bases and V by 7 bases; bases with no gene match: 7. CDR3 length equals 15 residues. Germline lookup yields CDR1 LNHDA and CDR2 SQIVND (reference sequence). The CDR3 region has the DNA TGTGCCAGTACTTTAGACAGGGTCAACACCGGGGAGCTGTTTTTT. Protein product: CASTLDRVNTGELFF. Drawing the rest from reference TRBV19 and TRBJ2-2, the complete variable domain is DGGITQSPKYLFRKEGQNVTLSCEQNLNHDAMYWYRQDPGQGLRLIYYSQIVNDFQKGDIAEGYSVSREKKESFPLTVTSAQKNPTAFYLCASTLDRVNTGELFFGEGSRLTVL.

The V gene is TRBV10-3, the J gene TRBJ1-5; D unresolved. Trimming left V 4 bases short and J 3 bases short, with 7 bases between. This CDR3 has 13 residues. The V gene's germline CDR1 is ENHRY and CDR2 SYGVKD. Written as DNA, the CDR3 is TGTGCCATCAGTGCCACAGTCAATCAGCCCCAGCATTTT. Protein: CAISATVNQPQHF.

This clonotype was counted only a few times. The chain recombines TRBV4-3 with TRBJ1-1; D remains ambiguous. Per germline, CDR1 LGHNA and CDR2 YSLEER. Trimming shortened V by 0 bases and J by 3 bases, and 14 bases separated the two germline ends. This CDR3 is 16 amino acids long. The CDR3 DNA follows: TGCGCCAGCAGCCAAGATCAGGTTCAGAGGCACACTGAAGCTTTCTTT. Its protein product is CASSQDQVQRHTEAFF.

This clonotype was picked up a small number of times. The rearrangement joins TRBV6-5 to TRBJ2-3; D ambiguous. V was shortened by 0 bases and J by 3 bases, with 10 bases between the two germline ends. Germline CDR1 is MNHEY and CDR2 is SVGAGI. The CDR3 is 15 amino acids. CDR3 in amino acids: CASSYSAVRTDTQYF. CDR3 DNA sequence: TGTGCCAGCAGTTACTCGGCAGTTCGGACAGATACGCAGTATTTT.

The rearrangement links TRBV9 to TRBJ2-3; 9 bases align to TRBD1. The CDR3 is 16 amino acids. Germline trimming cut 3 bases from V and 2 bases from J; bases unmatched to any gene: 7. CDR1 is SGDLS, CDR2 YYNGEE, per germline. This CDR3 reads CASSDSRDRDTDTQYF. DNA of the CDR3: TGTGCCAGCAGCGACAGCCGGGACAGGGACACAGATACGCAGTATTTT.

This clonotype has ten or more counts. The V gene is TRBV5-1, the J gene TRBJ2-7; possibly TRBD1 for D (6 bases). The ends were cut back, 2 bases at V and 5 bases at J, with 17 bases in the middle. Germline CDR1 reads SGHRS; CDR2 reads YFSETQ. The CDR3 covers 15 residues. The CDR3 here is CASSLWTDFRDEQYF. The CDR3 DNA follows: TGCGCCAGCAGCTTATGGACAGACTTTCGGGACGAGCAGTACTTC.

This clonotype was recorded at least ten times. The CDR3: CASSQDLKTNEQFF. CDR3 nucleotide sequence: TGCGCCAGCAGCCAAGATTTAAAGACTAATGAGCAGTTCTTC. The chain has TRBV4-3 and TRBJ2-1; no clear D gene. Germline values: CDR1 LGHNA, CDR2 YSLEER. CDR3 size: 14 residues. Deletions cut 0 bases from V and 7 bases from J, with 10 bases between.

This clonotype was detected a few times. The rearrangement joins TRBV12-3 or TRBV12-4 to TRBJ2-1; 8 positions agree with TRBD2. This CDR3 contains 15 residues. The V gene end was trimmed by 4 bases and the J gene end by 1 base; junction bases not matched to a gene: 3. The CDR3 reads CASSWGGGSYNEQFF. The DNA of the CDR3 is TGTGCCAGCAGTTGGGGCGGGGGGTCCTACAATGAGCAGTTCTTC.

This clonotype occurred many times. V usage is TRBV7-8 and J usage is TRBJ2-7; 9 bases fit TRBD2. CDR1 is SGHVS, CDR2 FQNEAQ, per germline. V lost 5 bases, J lost 2 bases, and 19 bases stayed unmatched. CDR3 length: 19 amino acids. This CDR3 reads CASSRPRRQSGGQTYEQYF. The CDR3 coding sequence is TGTGCCAGCAGCCGACCCCGTCGCCAAAGCGGGGGGCAAACCTACGAGCAGTACTTC.

The V and J genes are TRBV7-9 and TRBJ2-3; D remains unclear. With 8 bases removed from V and 1 base from J, the gap between germline ends came to 10 bases. The V gene's germline CDR1 is SEHNR and CDR2 FQNEAQ (reference sequence). This CDR3 has 13 amino acids. In nucleotides, the CDR3 is TGTGCCAGCGGATCCTCTCGCACAGATACGCAGTATTTT. It translates to CASGSSRTDTQYF. The variable domain in full, completed from reference TRBV7-9 and TRBJ2-3, reads DTGVSQNPRHKITKRGQNVTFRCDPISEHNRLYWYRQTLGQGPEFLTYFQNEAQLEKSRLLSDRFSAERPKGSFSTLEIQRTEQGDSAMYLCASGSSRTDTQYFGPGTRLTVL.

With respect to this clonotype: This may be a read error, as it is one base from a much larger clone. The CDR3 nucleotides are TGTGCCAGCAGCATAAGAATAGAATACAATGAGCAGTTCTTC. It translates to CASSIRIEYNEQFF. This chain joins TRBV7-3 and TRBJ2-1; D not certain. Germline V gene data show CDR1 as SGHTA and CDR2 as FQGTGA. Trimming left V 5 bases short and J 4 bases short, with 12 bases between. This CDR3 has 14 residues.

This clonotype was counted only a few times. The V and J genes are TRBV27 and TRBJ2-1; 8 bases agree with TRBD2. CDR3 length: 14 amino acids. Trimming cost V 5 bases and J 7 bases; bases outside gene matches: 7. Germline-derived CDR1 and CDR2 are MNHEY and SMNVEV (reference sequence). The DNA of the CDR3 is TGTGCCAGCAGTAAAGCGGGAGCTTTGAATGAGCAGTTCTTC. Protein sequence: CASSKAGALNEQFF.

This clonotype was detected only a few times. This chain joins TRBV29-1 and TRBJ2-7; D gene unclear. V lost 3 bases and J lost 1, with 10 bases in between. The V gene's germline CDR1 is SQVTM and CDR2 ANQGSEA. The CDR3 consists of 13 residues. The CDR3 spells CSVEGTASYEQYF. CDR3 DNA sequence: TGCAGCGTTGAGGGCACCGCATCCTACGAGCAGTACTTC.

In this sample, this clonotype turned up many times. V gene TRBV7-9 combines with J gene TRBJ2-1; D is unclear. Germline-derived CDR1 and CDR2 are SEHNR and FQNEAQ (reference sequence). This CDR3 region has 14 residues. V lost 7 bases, J lost 9 bases, and 19 bases lay in between. The CDR3 nucleotides are TGTGCCAGCACCTCCTGGCGCGGTGTTACTGAGCAGTTCTTC. Its translation: CASTSWRGVTEQFF.

The V and J genes are TRBV12-3 or TRBV12-4 and TRBJ2-1; 8 bases agree with TRBD2. The ends lost 7 bases at V and 3 bases at J; junction bases unmatched: 8. The CDR3 consists of 15 residues. The CDR3 is CASTVSGTLYNEQFF. CDR3 nucleotides: TGTGCCAGCACCGTTAGCGGGACCCTCTACAATGAGCAGTTCTTC.

V usage is TRBV4-1 and J usage is TRBJ2-5; maybe TRBD2 (6 bases). Germline values: CDR1 MGHRA, CDR2 YSYEKL. The CDR3 sequence is 18 residues long. Trimming removed 0 bases from V and 0 bases from J, with 17 bases in between. CDR3 amino acids: CASSQDLTGVRYQETQYF. Here the CDR3 DNA reads TGCGCCAGCAGCCAAGATTTGACGGGGGTTCGGTACCAAGAGACCCAGTACTTC.

This clonotype has more than one count but fewer than ten. The chain is built from TRBV25-1 and TRBJ1-1; unclear D gene. V gave up 0 bases and J gave up 3 bases, with 14 bases separating them. The length of the CDR3 is 16 residues. Germline V gene sequence: CDR1 MGHDK, CDR2 SYGVNS. CDR3 protein: CASSEYPIDGYTEAFF. CDR3 bases: TGTGCCAGCAGTGAATATCCCATCGACGGTTACACTGAAGCTTTCTTT.

There are a few counts of this clonotype. The gene calls are TRBV29-1 and TRBJ2-1, with a tentative D call TRBD2 (5 bases). This CDR3 comprises 13 residues. V was shortened by 5 bases and J by 2 bases, with 10 bases between the two germline ends. Germline CDR1 reads SQVTM; CDR2 reads ANQGSEA. The CDR3 spells CSVTRNAYNEQFF. Here the CDR3 DNA reads TGCAGCGTTACTAGAAACGCCTACAATGAGCAGTTCTTC.

This clonotype was counted ten times or more. This rearrangement joins TRBV4-2 to TRBJ2-1; 12 bases agree with TRBD2. This CDR3 region has 18 residues. The J segment lost 9 bases and the V segment lost 1 base, leaving 13 bases of the junction unmatched. The V gene's germline CDR1 is LGHNA and CDR2 YNFKEQ. CDR3 sequence: CASSQAASGRVLQSEQFF. In nucleotides, the CDR3 is TGTGCCAGCAGCCAAGCCGCTAGCGGGAGGGTACTCCAGAGTGAGCAGTTCTTC.

This clonotype has a handful of counts. The genes are TRBV5-1 and TRBJ2-3; 7 bases map to TRBD1. CDR3 size: 15 residues. The ends lost 1 base at V and 3 bases at J; junction bases unmatched: 5. CDR1 and CDR2 (germline): SGHRS, YFSETQ. CDR3 residues: CASSLNRQGTDTQYF. The CDR3 nucleotides read TGCGCCAGCAGCTTGAACCGACAGGGTACAGATACGCAGTATTTT. Complete variable domain (other parts from reference TRBV5-1 and TRBJ2-3): KAGVTQTPRYLIKTRGQQVTLSCSPISGHRSVSWYQQTPGQGLQFLFEYFSETQRNKGNFPGRFSGRQFSNSRSEMNVSTLELGDSALYLCASSLNRQGTDTQYFGPGTRLTVL.

This clonotype has more than one count but fewer than ten. The chain has TRBV27 and TRBJ1-5, with a tentative D call TRBD1 (5 bases). This CDR3 is 14 amino acids long. V was clipped by 7 bases and J by 16 bases, with 26 bases between them. Germline values: CDR1 MNHEY, CDR2 SMNVEV (reference sequence). This CDR3 is CASTLGTGGRTLHF. CDR3 nucleotide sequence: TGTGCCAGCACCCTCGGGACTGGGGGGAGGACCCTACATTTT.

The V gene is TRBV28, the J gene TRBJ2-7; TRBD2 agrees at 7 bases. V shed 3 bases, J shed 6 bases, and the junction held 8 bases outside the gene matches. Germline V CDR1 and CDR2: MDHEN, SYDVKM. CDR3 length equals 14 residues. Here the CDR3 reads CASSFVWEGSEQYF. CDR3 nucleotides: TGTGCCAGCAGTTTTGTCTGGGAGGGGTCCGAGCAGTACTTC.

This clonotype appeared a few times. This chain joins TRBV7-6 and TRBJ2-7; weak D call: TRBD2 (5 bases). V was shortened by 1 base and J by 0 bases, with 10 bases between the two germline ends. CDR1 and CDR2 (germline): SGHVS, FNYEAQ. The CDR3 has 15 residues. In DNA form, the CDR3 reads TGTGCCAGCAGCTTAGAGGTCGGGAACTCCTACGAGCAGTACTTC. Translation: CASSLEVGNSYEQYF.

The V gene is TRBV4-2, the J gene TRBJ2-7, with D possibly called TRBD1 or TRBD2 (5 bases each). The V and J ends lost 4 bases and 1 base respectively, with 17 bases between them. This CDR3 is built from 16 residues. Germline CDR1 reads LGHNA; CDR2 reads YNFKEQ. The CDR3 sequence: CASSPLGVSGSYEQYF. For the CDR3, the DNA is TGTGCCAGCAGCCCCCTAGGGGTATCGGGGTCCTACGAGCAGTACTTC.

This clonotype was detected a few times. The chain employs TRBV4-3 and TRBJ2-1; D remains ambiguous. V was cut by 1 base and J by 2 bases, with 12 bases left in between. CDR3 size: 16 residues. Germline assignment: CDR1 LGHNA and CDR2 YSLEER. CDR3 loop: CASSQVYPGTYNEQFF. CDR3 in DNA: TGCGCCAGCAGCCAAGTGTATCCCGGAACCTACAATGAGCAGTTCTTC.

The chain has TRBV5-5 and TRBJ2-5; 9 bases line up with TRBD1. Germline CDR1 reads SGHKS; CDR2 reads YYEKEE (reference sequence). The J segment lost 4 bases and the V segment lost 3 bases, leaving 4 bases of the junction unmatched. There are 14 residues in the CDR3. The CDR3, as DNA: TGTGCCAGCAGCTATACAGGGGGCGCAGAGACCCAGTACTTC. Its translation is CASSYTGGAETQYF.

This clonotype was seen ten or more times. V usage is TRBV3-1 and J usage is TRBJ1-2; no clear D gene. Trimming stripped 0 bases from V and 7 bases from J, with 15 bases between. Germline V gene sequence: CDR1 LGHDT, CDR2 YNNKEL (reference sequence). The CDR3 sequence is 15 residues long. The CDR3 nucleotides are TGTGCCAGCAGCCAAGATCGGGGTGGGGAATCTGGCTACACCTTC. Translating gives CASSQDRGGESGYTF.

The chain combines TRBV7-2 with TRBJ2-2; D unresolved. This CDR3 has 15 amino acids. V was clipped by 2 bases and J by 0 bases, with 7 bases between them. Germline V lookup: CDR1 SGHTA, CDR2 FQGNSA. The CDR3 is CASSLRTTNTGELFF. The CDR3 DNA reads as TGTGCCAGCAGCTTACGCACTACGAACACCGGGGAGCTGTTTTTT. Supplemented by reference TRBV7-2 and TRBJ2-2, the full variable domain reads GAGVSQSPSNKVTEKGKDVELRCDPISGHTALYWYRQSLGQGLEFLIYFQGNSAPDKSGLPSDRFSAERTGGSVSTLTIQRTQQEDSAVYLCASSLRTTNTGELFFGEGSRLTVL.